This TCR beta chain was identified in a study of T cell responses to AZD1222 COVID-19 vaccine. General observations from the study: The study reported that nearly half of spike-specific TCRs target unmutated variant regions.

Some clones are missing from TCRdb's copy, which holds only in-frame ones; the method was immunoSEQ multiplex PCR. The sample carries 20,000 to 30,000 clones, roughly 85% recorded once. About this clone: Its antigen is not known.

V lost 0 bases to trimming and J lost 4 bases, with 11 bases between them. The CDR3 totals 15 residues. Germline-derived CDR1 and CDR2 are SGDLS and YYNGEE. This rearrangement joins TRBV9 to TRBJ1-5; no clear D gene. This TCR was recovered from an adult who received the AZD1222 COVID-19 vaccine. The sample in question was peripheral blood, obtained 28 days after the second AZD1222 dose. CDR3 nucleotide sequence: TGTGCCAGCAGCGTAGGGGGTGAAGTTAATCAGCCCCAGCATTTT. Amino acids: CASSVGGEVNQPQHF.